What follows describes a single T cell receptor beta chain. The authors' processing: Amplified reference gene primers provided the basis for estimating nucleated cell counts. The table came from immunoSEQ multiplex PCR; TCRdb's copy has only in-frame clones and leaves some out. Clone size and V and J calls were adopted from that table, with D and trimming inferred from the DNA. The sample includes roughly 180,000 clones, roughly 90% of them seen just once. This study enrolled people aged about 18 to 100 from around 25 US geographic areas. Assignment of participants to cohorts was predicated upon participant-reported clinical history. This entry belongs to a study of blood T cell repertoires in COVID-19. In the study overall: PBMCs, B-cell-depleted T cells, or T cells provided the cDNA or gDNA that made up the material.

V shed 5 bases and J shed 14 bases, with 15 bases lying between them. Germline loops: CDR1 SGHVS, CDR2 FQNEAQ. CDR3 length equals 12 residues. The sequence was collected from a young woman who had recovered from COVID-19. The source material was PBMCs or T cells enriched from blood (not recorded which). This sequence joins TRBV7-8 and TRBJ1-4; a weak D match, TRBD1 (6 bases). CDR3 amino acids: CASSKEATGLFF. The CDR3 DNA follows: TGTGCCAGCAGCAAGGAAGCGACAGGCCTGTTTTTT.